This TCR beta chain was identified during a study of PD-1 blockade in mismatch repair-deficient tumors. Study-wide results and limits: After pembrolizumab, tumor-resident clones rose rapidly, then generally contracted before radiologic responses.

Note on this clone: Its antigen remains unidentified.

V was cut by 5 bases and J by 8 bases, with 12 bases left in between. CDR1 is LNHNV, CDR2 YYDKDF, per germline (reference sequence). This CDR3 spans 12 amino acids. Sequenced by immunoSEQ multiplex PCR; TCRdb stores in-frame clones only, minus some. Among 75,000 to 85,000 clones listed, about 84% were seen once. PCR or immunohistochemistry showed mismatch repair deficiency in every enrolled patient. TCRs were sequenced from three patients responding to pembrolizumab. This clonotype was obtained from an adult with mismatch repair-deficient cancer. The source was peripheral blood, collected 12 weeks after starting pembrolizumab. This sequence joins TRBV15 and TRBJ1-2, with unresolved D. In DNA, the CDR3 is TGTGCCACCAGCTTCCGGGAGGGAGGCTACACCTTC. Its translation: CATSFREGGYTF. The full variable domain, rest sourced from reference TRBV15 and TRBJ1-2, is DAMVIQNPRYQVTQFGKPVTLSCSQTLNHNVMYWYQQKSSQAPKLLFHYYDKDFNNEADTPDNFQSRRPNTSFCFLDIRSPGLGDTAMYLCATSFREGGYTFGSGTRLTVV.